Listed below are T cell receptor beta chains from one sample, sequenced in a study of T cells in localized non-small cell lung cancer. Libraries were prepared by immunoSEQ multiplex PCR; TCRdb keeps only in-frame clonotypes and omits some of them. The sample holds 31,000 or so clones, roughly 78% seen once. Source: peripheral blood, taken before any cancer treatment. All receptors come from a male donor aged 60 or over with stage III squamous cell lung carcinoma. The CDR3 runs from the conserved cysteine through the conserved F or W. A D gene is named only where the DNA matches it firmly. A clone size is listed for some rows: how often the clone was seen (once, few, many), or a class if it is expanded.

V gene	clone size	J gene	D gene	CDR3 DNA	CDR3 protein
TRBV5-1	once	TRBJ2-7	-	TGCGCCAGCAGCTTGGGTCCCCAGTCCTACGAGCAGTACTTC	CASSLGPQSYEQYF
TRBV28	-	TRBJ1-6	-	TGTGCCAGCAGCCCAGGGGTATATCGCCATTCACCCCTCCACTTT	CASSPGVYRHSPLHF
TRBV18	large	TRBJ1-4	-	TGTGCCAGCTCACCGGCACAGACCAGTAATGAAAAACTGTTTTTT	CASSPAQTSNEKLFF
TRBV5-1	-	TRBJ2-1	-	TGCGCCAGCAGCTTGTATCTGGAGGGGGCGGAGTTCTTC	CASSLYLEGAEFF
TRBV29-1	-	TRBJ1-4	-	TGCAGCGCCGGGACAACGAATGAAAAACTGTTTTTT	CSAGTTNEKLFF
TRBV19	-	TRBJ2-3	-	TGTGCCAGTAGTCCCCTGGCAGATACGCAGTATTTT	CASSPLADTQYF
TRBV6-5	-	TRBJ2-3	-	TGTGCCAGCAGCCGAACCTACACAGATACGCAGTATTTT	CASSRTYTDTQYF
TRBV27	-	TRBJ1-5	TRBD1	TGTGCCAGCAGTCCGTCCGGGACAGGGGGCAGGGTCAATCAGCCCCAGCATTTT	CASSPSGTGGRVNQPQHF
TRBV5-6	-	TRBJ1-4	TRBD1	TGTGCCAGCAGCTTGGCCGGACAGGTTGATGAAAAACTGTTTTTT	CASSLAGQVDEKLFF
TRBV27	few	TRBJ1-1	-	TGTGCCAGCAGTTTATTATTATCCCGACAGAACACTGAAGCTTTCTTT	CASSLLLSRQNTEAFF
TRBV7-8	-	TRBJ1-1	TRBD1	TGTGCCAGCGGACAGGGGCCCACTGAAGCTTTCTTT	CASGQGPTEAFF
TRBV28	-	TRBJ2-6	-	TGTGCCATTAACAGGGGGGGCACTGGGGCCAACGTCCTGACTTTC	CAINRGGTGANVLTF
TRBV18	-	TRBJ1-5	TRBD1	TGTGCCAGCTCACCACGTCAAGGGACAGGCCATAGCAATCAGCCCCAGCATTTT	CASSPRQGTGHSNQPQHF
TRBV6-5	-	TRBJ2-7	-	TGTGCCAGCAGTAGACAGGTCAGCTCCTACGAGCAGTACTTC	CASSRQVSSYEQYF
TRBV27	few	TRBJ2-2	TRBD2	TGTGCCAGCAGTAGACTAGCGGGAGATAACGGGGAGCTGTTTTTT	CASSRLAGDNGELFF
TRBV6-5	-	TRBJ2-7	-	TGTGCCAGCAGCCATCGGTCGGCGGGAAGCTACGAGCAGTACTTC	CASSHRSAGSYEQYF
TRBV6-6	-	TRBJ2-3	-	TGTGCCAGCAGTTCAAATAGCATTGGCGCAGATACGCAGTATTTT	CASSSNSIGADTQYF
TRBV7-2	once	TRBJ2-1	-	TGTGCCAGCACCCCTGGATACTCCTACAATGAGCAGTTCTTC	CASTPGYSYNEQFF
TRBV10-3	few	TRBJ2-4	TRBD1	TGTGCCATCAGTACGACAGGGGGGGACATTCAGTACTTC	CAISTTGGDIQYF
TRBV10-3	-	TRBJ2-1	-	TGTGCCACCCACGACCGATACTCCAATGAGCAGTTCTTC	CATHDRYSNEQFF
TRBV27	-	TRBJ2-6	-	TGTGCCAGCAGTTCCCACATATCCGGGGCCAACGTCCTGACTTTC	CASSSHISGANVLTF
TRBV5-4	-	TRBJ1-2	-	TGTGCCAGCAGGGAGGAGTATGCGGCCTATGGCTACACCTTC	CASREEYAAYGYTF
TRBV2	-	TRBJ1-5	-	TGTGCCAGCGGGTGGGAATATAGCAATCAGCCCCAGCATTTT	CASGWEYSNQPQHF
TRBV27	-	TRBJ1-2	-	TGTGCCAGCTCTCCGACGAGGGATATTAACTATGGCTACACCTTC	CASSPTRDINYGYTF
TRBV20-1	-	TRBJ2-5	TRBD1	TGCAGTGCTTGGGACAGGACCCAGTACTTC	CSAWDRTQYF
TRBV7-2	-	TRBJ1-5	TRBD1	TGTGCCAGCAGCTTTCTGACAGGGCCAGCTAGCAATCAGCCCCAGCATTTT	CASSFLTGPASNQPQHF
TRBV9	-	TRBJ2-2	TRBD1	TGTGCCAGCAGCGCCCAGACAGGGACCACCGGGGAGCTGTTTTTT	CASSAQTGTTGELFF
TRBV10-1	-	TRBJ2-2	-	TGCGCTCCCGGGACTTACCCCGGGACAGAAAACACCGGGGAGCTGTTTTTT	CAPGTYPGTENTGELFF
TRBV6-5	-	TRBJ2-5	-	TGTGCCAGCAGTTACGTCACAGTATTGGACCAGACCCAGTACTTC	CASSYVTVLDQTQYF
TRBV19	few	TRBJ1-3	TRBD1	TGTGCCAGTGAAGACAGGGGGACTGGAAACACCATATATTTT	CASEDRGTGNTIYF
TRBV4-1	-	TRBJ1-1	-	TGCGCCAGCAGCCAAGGTCCGGCGCGTATGAACACTGAAGCTTTCTTT	CASSQGPARMNTEAFF
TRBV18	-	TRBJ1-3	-	TGTGCCAGCTCACCTTTACTAAGCTCTGGAAACACCATATATTTT	CASSPLLSSGNTIYF
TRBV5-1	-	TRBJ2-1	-	TGCGCCAGCAGCTTGGGGGCGGACTCCACCTACAATGAGCAGTTCTTC	CASSLGADSTYNEQFF
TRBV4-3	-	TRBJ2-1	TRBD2	TGCGCCAGCAGCCAAAGCGGGGGAAGCTCCTACAATGAGCAGTTCTTC	CASSQSGGSSYNEQFF
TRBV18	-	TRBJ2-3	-	TGTGCCAGCTCAGCTAGCACAGATACGCAGTATTTT	CASSASTDTQYF
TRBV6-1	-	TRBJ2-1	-	TGTGCCAGCAGTGTCAATCCGGGACCTACATCCTACAATGAGCAGTTCTTC	CASSVNPGPTSYNEQFF
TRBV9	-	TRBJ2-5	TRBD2	TGTGCCAGCAGCGTCACTAGCGGTATACAAGAGACCCAGTACTTC	CASSVTSGIQETQYF
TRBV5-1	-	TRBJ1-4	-	TGCGCCAGCAGCTTGGACAGGTTGAATGAAAAACTGTTTTTT	CASSLDRLNEKLFF
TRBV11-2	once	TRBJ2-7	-	TGTGCCAGCAGCTTAGATACCGGGTCTGGCTACGAGCAGTACTTC	CASSLDTGSGYEQYF
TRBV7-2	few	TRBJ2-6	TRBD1	TGTGCCAGCAGCCCAGGGGGTTCTGGGGCCAACGTCCTGACTTTC	CASSPGGSGANVLTF
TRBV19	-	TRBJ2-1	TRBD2	TGTGCCAGTAGTATTGGGACTAGCGGGGAAGGTGAGCAGTTCTTC	CASSIGTSGEGEQFF
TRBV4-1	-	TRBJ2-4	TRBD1	TGCGCCAGCAGCCACCCGGACAGGGACGAAAACATTCAGTACTTC	CASSHPDRDENIQYF
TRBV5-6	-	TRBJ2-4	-	TGTGCCAGCAGCTATGACCGAGCCAAAAACATTCAGTACTTC	CASSYDRAKNIQYF
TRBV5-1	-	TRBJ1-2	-	TGCGCCAGCAGCTTAAACCAGGGACCCGAGAGCTACACCTTC	CASSLNQGPESYTF
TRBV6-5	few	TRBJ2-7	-	TGTGCCAGCAAAGGGGGTCACGAGCAGTACTTC	CASKGGHEQYF
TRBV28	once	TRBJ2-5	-	TGTGCCAGCCAATTGAGTTTAAACAGAGGAGAGACCCAGTACTTC	CASQLSLNRGETQYF
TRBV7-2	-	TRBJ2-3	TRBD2	TGTGCCAGCAGCTTAGCGCCGCTAGCGGGGGGCTCAGATACGCAGTATTTT	CASSLAPLAGGSDTQYF
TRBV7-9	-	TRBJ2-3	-	TGTGCCAGCAGCTATTTAGATACGCAGTATTTT	CASSYLDTQYF
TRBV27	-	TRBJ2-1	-	TGTGCCAGCAGTTTAGACGGGAGCCCGTGGTTCTTC	CASSLDGSPWFF
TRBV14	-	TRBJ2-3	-	TGTGCCAGCAGCCCCCTGGGCGGGACGTCTAGCACAGATACGCAGTATTTT	CASSPLGGTSSTDTQYF
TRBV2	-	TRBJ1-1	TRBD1	TGTGCCAGCAGGACCCCGGGACAGAAAACCATGAACACTGAAGCTTTCTTT	CASRTPGQKTMNTEAFF
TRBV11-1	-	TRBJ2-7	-	TGTGCCAGCAGCCCACGTAGTCCCTACGAGCAGTACTTC	CASSPRSPYEQYF
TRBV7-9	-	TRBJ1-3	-	TGTGCCAGCAGCTCCCGAGAAGGTTTACGAAACACCATATATTTT	CASSSREGLRNTIYF
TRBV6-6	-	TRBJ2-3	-	TGTGCCAGCGGGGAAAACACAGATACGCAGTATTTT	CASGENTDTQYF
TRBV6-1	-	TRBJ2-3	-	TGTGCCAGCGCGCCTAGCACAGATACGCAGTATTTT	CASAPSTDTQYF